This is a list of T cell receptor beta chains from one sample in a study of neurological immune-mediated disorders. From the 5' RACE reads, TCRdb called clonotypes with MiXCR, one entry per CDR3 protein. The data hold around 26,000 distinct CDR3 sequences, with about 3.5% observed a single time. The source material was PBMCs. The receptors shown here come from a woman aged 25 to 39 with multiple sclerosis. CDR3s include the opening cysteine and the closing phenylalanine or tryptophan. The D gene is left open where the match is weak. A clone size is listed for some rows: how often the clone was seen (once, few, many), or a class if it is expanded.

D gene: TRBD2
V gene: TRBV15
J gene: TRBJ2-1
clone size: many
CDR3 protein: CATSRGSSGYNEQFF
CDR3 DNA: TGTGCCACCAGCAGAGGTTCTAGCGGTTACAATGAGCAGTTCTTC

D gene: .
V gene: TRBV4-1
J gene: TRBJ1-1
clone size: many
CDR3 protein: CASSQVPNTEAFF
CDR3 DNA: TGCGCCAGCAGCCAGGTGCCGAACACTGAAGCTTTCTTT

D gene: TRBD1
V gene: TRBV4-3
J gene: TRBJ2-2
clone size: medium-sized
CDR3 protein: CASSHQGAGNTGELFF
CDR3 DNA: TGCGCCAGCAGCCATCAGGGGGCCGGGAACACCGGGGAGCTGTTTTTT

D gene: .
V gene: TRBV15
J gene: TRBJ2-2
clone size: many
CDR3 protein: CATSREGTTTGELFF
CDR3 DNA: TGTGCCACCAGCAGAGAGGGCACCACCACCGGGGAGCTGTTTTTT

D gene: .
V gene: TRBV7-8
J gene: TRBJ1-1
clone size: many
CDR3 protein: CASSHPPEAFF
CDR3 DNA: TGTGCCAGCAGCCACCCTCCTGAAGCTTTCTTT

D gene: TRBD2
V gene: TRBV20-1
J gene: TRBJ2-1
clone size: many
CDR3 protein: CSARDRVAGGPGNEQFF
CDR3 DNA: TGCAGTGCTAGAGATCGGGTAGCGGGGGGGCCGGGTAATGAGCAGTTCTTC

D gene: .
V gene: TRBV7-2
J gene: TRBJ1-4
clone size: many
CDR3 protein: CASSPGGWEKLFF
CDR3 DNA: TGTGCCAGCAGCCCCGGGGGCTGGGAAAAACTGTTTTTT

D gene: TRBD2
V gene: TRBV20-1
J gene: TRBJ2-5
clone size: many
CDR3 protein: CSARSGNQETQYF
CDR3 DNA: TGCAGTGCTAGGAGCGGGAACCAAGAGACCCAGTACTTC

D gene: TRBD1
V gene: TRBV27
J gene: TRBJ2-7
clone size: many
CDR3 protein: CASSFKDGTGMYEQYF
CDR3 DNA: TGTGCCAGCAGTTTTAAGGACGGGACAGGGATGTACGAGCAGTACTTC

D gene: .
V gene: TRBV15
J gene: TRBJ2-6
clone size: .
CDR3 protein: CATSRPAAGANVLTF
CDR3 DNA: TGTGCCACCAGCAGGCCCGCTGCTGGGGCCAACGTCCTGACTTTC

D gene: TRBD2
V gene: TRBV7-2
J gene: TRBJ2-7
clone size: few
CDR3 protein: CASSLGLAGKEQYF
CDR3 DNA: TGTGCCAGCAGCTTAGGGCTAGCGGGAAAAGAGCAGTACTTC

D gene: .
V gene: TRBV7-9
J gene: TRBJ2-4
clone size: many
CDR3 protein: CASSLDAGDIQYF
CDR3 DNA: TGTGCCAGCAGCTTAGACGCTGGGGACATTCAGTACTTC

D gene: .
V gene: TRBV5-6
J gene: TRBJ2-2
clone size: medium-sized
CDR3 protein: CASSLAGSPNTGELFF
CDR3 DNA: TGTGCCAGCAGCTTGGCCGGGAGTCCGAACACCGGGGAGCTGTTTTTT

D gene: .
V gene: TRBV5-1
J gene: TRBJ2-7
clone size: many
CDR3 protein: CASSLGVRTYEQYF
CDR3 DNA: TGCGCCAGCAGCTTGGGAGTAAGGACGTACGAGCAGTACTTC

D gene: TRBD1
V gene: TRBV20-1
J gene: TRBJ2-3
clone size: many
CDR3 protein: CSAWGPQLLQGGTDTQYF
CDR3 DNA: TGCAGTGCTTGGGGACCGCAGTTACTCCAGGGGGGCACAGATACGCAGTATTTT

D gene: TRBD2
V gene: TRBV18
J gene: TRBJ2-1
clone size: many
CDR3 protein: CASSPRAGGPYEQFF
CDR3 DNA: TGTGCCAGCTCACCAAGGGCGGGGGGGCCCTATGAGCAGTTCTTC

D gene: .
V gene: TRBV18
J gene: TRBJ1-5
clone size: many
CDR3 protein: CASSNGQISNQPQHF
CDR3 DNA: TGTGCCAGCTCAAACGGACAAATTAGCAATCAGCCCCAGCATTTT

D gene: .
V gene: TRBV5-5
J gene: TRBJ2-1
clone size: few
CDR3 protein: CASRRDGEQFF
CDR3 DNA: TGTGCCAGCAGAAGAGACGGTGAGCAGTTCTTC

D gene: TRBD1
V gene: TRBV6-6
J gene: TRBJ2-1
clone size: many
CDR3 protein: CASSRQTGGYRFYNEQFF
CDR3 DNA: TGTGCCAGCAGTCGACAGACAGGGGGCTATCGGTTCTACAATGAGCAGTTCTTC

D gene: TRBD1
V gene: TRBV9
J gene: TRBJ2-5
clone size: many
CDR3 protein: CASSVGRGLVQETQYF
CDR3 DNA: TGTGCCAGCAGCGTAGGCAGGGGGCTCGTGCAAGAGACCCAGTACTTC

D gene: .
V gene: TRBV4-1
J gene: TRBJ1-2
clone size: many
CDR3 protein: CASSQPLSRSYGYTF
CDR3 DNA: TGCGCCAGCAGCCAGCCTCTCTCGAGGAGCTATGGCTACACCTTC

D gene: TRBD2
V gene: TRBV5-1
J gene: TRBJ2-7
clone size: many
CDR3 protein: CASSAQGLAVSYEQYF
CDR3 DNA: TGCGCCAGCAGCGCTCAAGGCCTAGCGGTGTCCTACGAGCAGTACTTC

D gene: .
V gene: TRBV5-5
J gene: TRBJ2-3
clone size: many
CDR3 protein: CASSFLDPRYTQYF
CDR3 DNA: TGTGCCAGCAGCTTCCTGGACCCGCGCTATACGCAGTATTTT

D gene: .
V gene: TRBV20-1
J gene: TRBJ1-5
clone size: many
CDR3 protein: CSAPDLGSNQPQNF
CDR3 DNA: TGCAGTGCTCCGGACCTGGGGAGCAATCAGCCCCAGAATTTT